This T cell receptor (beta chain) was sequenced in a study of T-cell reconstitution after alpha-beta-depleted transplantation in children. This clonotype was detected ten times or more. V dropped 5 bases and J dropped 0 bases, with 19 bases sitting between them. This CDR3 region has 17 residues. Unique molecular identifiers were used to barcode this TCRbeta library. A single record per CDR3 protein comes from TCRdb applying MiXCR to the PCR reads. Among about 610,000 distinct CDR3 sequences listed, about 11% were seen once. This sequence originates from a human donor who donated a stem cell graft to a child with acute myeloid leukemia. The V call is TRBV12-3 or TRBV12-4, the J call TRBJ1-2; possibly TRBD1 for D (6 bases). The source was PBMCs from the stem cell graft donor, collected from the stem cell graft. CDR3 protein: CASSRGQRTSTNYGYTF. DNA of the CDR3: TGTGCCAGCAGTCGAGGACAGAGAACGTCAACTAACTATGGCTACACCTTC.